Each of the 22 T cell receptor beta chains below was sequenced from the same sample in a study of human T cells and chemical hapten exposure. Time point given: pre-sensitization, week 0. Sample treatment: therapeutic diphenylcyclopropenone sensitization with weekly scalp DPC. TCRdb redid the calling of the RACE reads with MiXCR, one entry per CDR3 protein. The table has about 380,000 distinct CDR3 sequences, 5.1% seen once; the top ten hold 2.5% to 3%. The starting material was whole blood, obtained in connection with sensitization to the hapten diphenylcyclopropenone (DPC). These receptors originate from a woman aged 45 to 65 with alopecia areata. Some clones in this sample may be carry-over from other donors' samples.

This clonotype appeared a few times. This chain connects TRBV20-1 to TRBJ1-1; 11 bases align to TRBD1. The junction had 3 bases not matched to a gene; V was cut back by 0 bases and J by 6 bases. The CDR3 runs 14 residues. CDR1 DFQATT and CDR2 SNEGSKA come from the germline V gene (reference sequence). CDR3 loop: CSARDRDRGSEAFF. CDR3 coding DNA: TGCAGTGCTAGAGATAGGGACAGGGGGTCTGAAGCTTTCTTT.

This chain joins TRBV12-3 or TRBV12-4 and TRBJ2-7; D is uncertain. CDR3 size: 14 residues. The V and J ends lost 3 bases and 2 bases respectively, with 11 bases between them. The DNA of the CDR3 is TGTGCCAGCAGTTTGTTCCCAGGACCCTACGAGCAGTACTTC. As protein: CASSLFPGPYEQYF.

A few counts support this clonotype. The rearrangement links TRBV27 to TRBJ2-7; 7 bases are a match to TRBD2. CDR1 and CDR2 from the germline V gene are MNHEY and SMNVEV (reference sequence). J lost 7 bases, V lost 0 bases, and 15 bases had no gene match. The CDR3 extends over 17 amino acids. CDR3 sequence reads: CASSLSMLAAETGEQYF. In DNA form, the CDR3 reads TGTGCCAGCAGTTTATCTATGCTAGCGGCAGAGACGGGGGAGCAGTACTTC.

This clonotype came up many times. CDR3 region: CSARRTGAPSGANVLTF. The CDR3 DNA reads TGCAGTGCCCGCCGGACAGGGGCACCTTCTGGGGCCAACGTCCTGACTTTC. The V and J genes are TRBV20-1 and TRBJ2-6; 9 positions agree with TRBD1. Germline values: CDR1 DFQATT, CDR2 SNEGSKA (reference sequence). Germline trimming cut 6 bases from V and 1 base from J; bases unmatched to any gene: 10. This CDR3 has 17 residues.

This chain connects TRBV6-5 to TRBJ1-1, with a tentative D call TRBD1 (5 bases). Germline CDR1 is MNHEY and CDR2 is SVGAGI. V dropped 6 bases and J dropped 3 bases, with 17 bases sitting between them. The CDR3 runs to 15 residues. CDR3 bases: TGTGCCAGCAGCCCGACATTTCGAGGGGACACTGAAGCTTTCTTT. The encoded protein is CASSPTFRGDTEAFF.

This clonotype was picked up a small number of times. The rearrangement joins TRBV30 to TRBJ1-2; 7 nucleotides match TRBD1. The V gene's germline CDR1 is GTSNPN and CDR2 SVGIG (reference sequence). V dropped 1 base and J dropped 4; count of bases not matched to a gene: 3. CDR3 length: 13 residues. CDR3 sequence (DNA): TGTGCCTGGAGTGGACAGGGAGTCTATGGCTACACCTTC. It specifies CAWSGQGVYGYTF. Variable domain in full (rest from reference TRBV30 and TRBJ1-2): SQTIHQWPATLVQPVGSPLSLECTVEGTSNPNLYWYRQAAGRGLQLLFYSVGIGQISSEVPQNLSASRPQDRQFILSSKKLLLSDSGFYLCAWSGQGVYGYTFGSGTRLTVV.

This clonotype has a count of ten or more. V gene TRBV9 combines with J gene TRBJ1-2, with TRBD1 matching over 7 bases. Looked up from germline, CDR1 is SGDLS and CDR2 is YYNGEE. The CDR3 totals 16 residues. The V segment lost 4 bases and the J segment 5 bases; nucleotides outside the gene matches: 14. CDR3 sequence (DNA): TGTGCCAGCAGCCCCGATTCCGGGACAGCACTATATGGCTACACCTTC. Its translation: CASSPDSGTALYGYTF. Based on the CDR3 plus reference TRBV9 and TRBJ1-2, the full variable domain is DSGVTQTPKHLITATGQRVTLRCSPRSGDLSVYWYQQSLDQGLQFLIQYYNGEERAKGNILERFSAQQFPDLHSELNLSSLELGDSALYFCASSPDSGTALYGYTFGSGTRLTVV.

This clonotype was counted at least ten times. The chain employs TRBV7-2 and TRBJ2-3; D gene unclear. The germline CDR1 and CDR2 sequences are SGHTA and FQGNSA. V dropped 6 bases and J dropped 5 bases, with 15 bases sitting between them. The CDR3 is 14 residues long. For the CDR3, the DNA is TGTGCCAGCAGGTCTCCGGGCCGAGGAGATACGCAGTATTTT. It translates to CASRSPGRGDTQYF.

The chain joins TRBV28 to TRBJ2-3; no firm D call. Germline V gene lookup returns CDR1 MDHEN and CDR2 SYDVKM. V dropped 6 bases and J dropped 3 bases, with 13 bases sitting between them. This CDR3 spans 14 amino acids. The CDR3 region is CASSPSMGTDTQYF. The CDR3 nucleotides are TGTGCCAGCAGCCCTAGTATGGGGACAGATACGCAGTATTTT.

The chain has TRBV29-1 and TRBJ1-2; 8 nucleotides match TRBD1. The CDR3 is 13 residues long. Germline CDR1 is SQVTM and CDR2 is ANQGSEA. Losses at the gene ends were 4 bases for V and 8 bases for J; bases not matched to a gene: 9. CDR3 region: CSVVLQGAWGYTF. The DNA for the CDR3 is TGCAGCGTTGTATTGCAGGGGGCATGGGGCTACACCTTC.

For this clonotype: This sequence may be a read error, since a much larger clone differs from it by one base. Because it lacks the conserved phenylalanine or tryptophan at the end, this CDR3 is likely a read error. The DNA of the CDR3 is TGTGCCAGCAGTCGCCGGGGGGGGTCCCCCTACGAGCAGTACTAC. Translated, it gives CASSRRGGSPYEQYY. V usage is TRBV28 and J usage is TRBJ2-7, with TRBD2 matching over 8 bases. The V gene's germline CDR1 is MDHEN and CDR2 SYDVKM. The CDR3 is 15 residues long. J was trimmed by 2 bases and V by 5 bases; bases with no gene match: 8.

In this sample, this clonotype turned up a few times. The chain employs TRBV5-1 and TRBJ2-7; the D is unclear. The V gene lost 2 bases and the J gene lost 0 bases, with 12 bases spanning the gap. Germline V gene lookup returns CDR1 SGHRS and CDR2 YFSETQ. This CDR3 contains 15 residues. CDR3 DNA: TGCGCCAGCAGCTTCAGCCTAACGAGCTCCTACGAGCAGTACTTC. It codes for CASSFSLTSSYEQYF.

This clonotype was picked up a small number of times. This chain uses TRBV28 with TRBJ1-1; the match to TRBD1 covers 9 bases. This CDR3 has 16 amino acids. Per germline, CDR1 MDHEN and CDR2 SYDVKM. V gave up 6 bases and J gave up 0 bases; unmatched junction bases: 8. The DNA for the CDR3 is TGTGCCAGCAGCCGTCCGGGACAGGGCATGAACACTGAAGCTTTCTTT. Translation: CASSRPGQGMNTEAFF.

The J gene is TRBJ1-6, the V gene TRBV7-2; no clear D gene. This CDR3 comprises 13 residues. V dropped 5 bases and J dropped 11 bases, with 13 bases sitting between them. CDR1 is SGHTA, CDR2 FQGNSA, per germline. Written as DNA, the CDR3 is TGTGCCAGCAGCCTCCCGTGGGTGACACCCCTCCACTTT. Its translation is CASSLPWVTPLHF. The complete variable domain, with remaining parts taken from reference TRBV7-2 and TRBJ1-6, reads GAGVSQSPSNKVTEKGKDVELRCDPISGHTALYWYRQSLGQGLEFLIYFQGNSAPDKSGLPSDRFSAERTGGSVSTLTIQRTQQEDSAVYLCASSLPWVTPLHFGNGTRLTVT.

This sequence joins TRBV11-1 and TRBJ1-4, with D possibly TRBD1 on 5 matching bases. The CDR3 is made up of 16 amino acids. In germline, CDR1 is SGHAT, CDR2 FQDESV (reference sequence). Trimming stripped 5 bases from V and 7 bases from J, with 20 bases between. This chain's CDR3 is CASSARQGSQGEKLFF. DNA of the CDR3: TGTGCCAGCAGCGCCCGCCAGGGCAGTCAGGGTGAAAAACTGTTTTTT.

This clonotype was recorded at least ten times. The J gene is TRBJ2-5, the V gene TRBV5-5, with 10 bases fitting TRBD1. The CDR3 covers 16 residues. Germline V gene lookup returns CDR1 SGHKS and CDR2 YYEKEE (reference sequence). V shed 3 bases and J 1 base; nucleotides not matched to a gene: 6. The CDR3 is CASSSAGTGVQETQYF. The CDR3 DNA is TGTGCCAGCAGCTCCGCCGGGACAGGGGTCCAAGAGACCCAGTACTTC.

This clonotype was observed many times. The chain employs TRBV6-2 or TRBV6-3 and TRBJ2-1, with 12 bases matching TRBD1. Trimming at V came to 5 bases and at J to 2 bases, leaving 13 bases not matched to a gene. The CDR3 length is 19 residues. Germline assignment: CDR1 MNHEY and CDR2 SVGEGT. The CDR3 region is CASSPLFPRDRGPYNEQFF. The CDR3 coding sequence is TGTGCCAGCAGTCCCCTCTTTCCCCGGGACAGGGGGCCCTACAATGAGCAGTTCTTC.

This clonotype was seen repeatedly, ten times or more. V is TRBV12-3 or TRBV12-4 and J is TRBJ2-1; tentatively, D is TRBD2 (6 bases). The V end was cut by 6 bases, the J end by 7 bases, with 10 bases between. CDR3 length: 12 amino acids. CDR3 residues: CASSSRGNEQFF. The CDR3 bases are TGTGCCAGCAGCTCCCGGGGGAATGAGCAGTTCTTC.

There are many counts of this clonotype. The chain joins TRBV9 to TRBJ2-3; 8 bases align to TRBD2. Germline V CDR1 and CDR2: SGDLS, YYNGEE. The V segment lost 2 bases and the J segment 5 bases; nucleotides outside the gene matches: 7. The CDR3 totals 15 residues. The CDR3 sequence: CASSVGTRVIDTQYF. In DNA, the CDR3 is TGTGCCAGCAGCGTCGGGACTAGAGTAATAGATACGCAGTATTTT.

The chain is built from TRBV5-1 and TRBJ2-7; D remains ambiguous. CDR1 SGHRS and CDR2 YFSETQ come from the germline V gene. The CDR3 has 17 residues. The V and J ends lost 2 bases and 5 bases respectively, with 23 bases between them. In DNA, the CDR3 is TGCGCCAGCAGCTTTCGGAGTCAGTTCGGTCGGTGGGACGAGCAGTACTTC. Translation: CASSFRSQFGRWDEQYF. The whole variable domain, filled in from reference TRBV5-1 and TRBJ2-7, reads KAGVTQTPRYLIKTRGQQVTLSCSPISGHRSVSWYQQTPGQGLQFLFEYFSETQRNKGNFPGRFSGRQFSNSRSEMNVSTLELGDSALYLCASSFRSQFGRWDEQYFGPGTRLTVT.

This clonotype was recorded a few times. This rearrangement joins TRBV12-3 or TRBV12-4 to TRBJ1-4; D remains unclear. V was shortened by 1 base and J by 8 bases, with 8 bases between the two germline ends. The CDR3 contains 13 residues. The CDR3 loop reads CASSLGGREKLFF. DNA for the CDR3: TGTGCCAGCAGTTTAGGAGGGAGAGAAAAACTGTTTTTT.

The J gene is TRBJ2-1, the V gene TRBV10-3, with D unclear. CDR1 ENHRY and CDR2 SYGVKD come from the germline V gene. The V end was cut by 5 bases, the J end by 8 bases, with 13 bases between. This CDR3 is built from 13 residues. CDR3 loop: CAISPGLYDEQFF. For the CDR3, the DNA is TGTGCCATCAGTCCTGGGCTGTACGATGAGCAGTTCTTC.